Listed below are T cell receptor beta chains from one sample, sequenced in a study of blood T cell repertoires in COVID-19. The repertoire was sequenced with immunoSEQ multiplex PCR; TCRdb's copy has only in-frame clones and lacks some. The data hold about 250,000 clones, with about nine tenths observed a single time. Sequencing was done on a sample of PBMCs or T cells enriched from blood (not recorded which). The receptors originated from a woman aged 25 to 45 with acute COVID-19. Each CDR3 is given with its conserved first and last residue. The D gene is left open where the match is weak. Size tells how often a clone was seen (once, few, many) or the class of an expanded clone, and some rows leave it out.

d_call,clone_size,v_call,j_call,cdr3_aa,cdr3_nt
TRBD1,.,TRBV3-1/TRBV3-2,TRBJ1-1,CASSLDRGTEAFF,TGTGCCAGCAGCTTGGACAGGGGCACTGAAGCTTTCTTT
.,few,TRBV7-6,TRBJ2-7,CASSEDWSSYEQYF,TGTGCCAGCAGCGAGGACTGGAGCTCCTACGAGCAGTACTTC
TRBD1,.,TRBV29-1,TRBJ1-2,CSVGLLQGAGYTF,TGCAGCGTCGGACTGCTCCAGGGGGCGGGCTACACCTTC
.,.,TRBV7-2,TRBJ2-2,CASSLNLRDFTGELFF,TGTGCCAGCAGCTTAAATCTGAGGGACTTCACCGGGGAGCTGTTTTTT
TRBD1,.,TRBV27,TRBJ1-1,CASRPDRVTEAFF,TGTGCCAGCAGACCCGACAGGGTCACTGAAGCTTTCTTT
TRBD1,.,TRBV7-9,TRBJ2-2,CASSLGTGVTGELFF,TGTGCCAGCAGCTTGGGGACAGGGGTCACCGGGGAGCTGTTTTTT
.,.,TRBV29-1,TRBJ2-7,CSVRMSGGWLDEQYF,TGCAGCGTAAGAATGTCCGGCGGGTGGCTTGACGAGCAGTACTTC
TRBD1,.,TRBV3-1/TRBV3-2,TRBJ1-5,CASSQGVRTGYQPQHF,TGTGCCAGCAGCCAAGGGGTTCGGACAGGGTATCAGCCCCAGCATTTT
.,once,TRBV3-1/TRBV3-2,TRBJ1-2,CASSQGPGGGYTF,TGTGCCAGCAGCCAAGGCCCCGGGGGAGGCTACACCTTC
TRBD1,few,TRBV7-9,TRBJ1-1,CASSFWTGGIDTEAFF,TGTGCCAGCAGCTTTTGGACAGGGGGGATTGATACTGAAGCTTTCTTT
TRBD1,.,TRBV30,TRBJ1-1,CAWRGTGMTEAFF,TGTGCCTGGAGGGGGACAGGGATGACTGAAGCTTTCTTT